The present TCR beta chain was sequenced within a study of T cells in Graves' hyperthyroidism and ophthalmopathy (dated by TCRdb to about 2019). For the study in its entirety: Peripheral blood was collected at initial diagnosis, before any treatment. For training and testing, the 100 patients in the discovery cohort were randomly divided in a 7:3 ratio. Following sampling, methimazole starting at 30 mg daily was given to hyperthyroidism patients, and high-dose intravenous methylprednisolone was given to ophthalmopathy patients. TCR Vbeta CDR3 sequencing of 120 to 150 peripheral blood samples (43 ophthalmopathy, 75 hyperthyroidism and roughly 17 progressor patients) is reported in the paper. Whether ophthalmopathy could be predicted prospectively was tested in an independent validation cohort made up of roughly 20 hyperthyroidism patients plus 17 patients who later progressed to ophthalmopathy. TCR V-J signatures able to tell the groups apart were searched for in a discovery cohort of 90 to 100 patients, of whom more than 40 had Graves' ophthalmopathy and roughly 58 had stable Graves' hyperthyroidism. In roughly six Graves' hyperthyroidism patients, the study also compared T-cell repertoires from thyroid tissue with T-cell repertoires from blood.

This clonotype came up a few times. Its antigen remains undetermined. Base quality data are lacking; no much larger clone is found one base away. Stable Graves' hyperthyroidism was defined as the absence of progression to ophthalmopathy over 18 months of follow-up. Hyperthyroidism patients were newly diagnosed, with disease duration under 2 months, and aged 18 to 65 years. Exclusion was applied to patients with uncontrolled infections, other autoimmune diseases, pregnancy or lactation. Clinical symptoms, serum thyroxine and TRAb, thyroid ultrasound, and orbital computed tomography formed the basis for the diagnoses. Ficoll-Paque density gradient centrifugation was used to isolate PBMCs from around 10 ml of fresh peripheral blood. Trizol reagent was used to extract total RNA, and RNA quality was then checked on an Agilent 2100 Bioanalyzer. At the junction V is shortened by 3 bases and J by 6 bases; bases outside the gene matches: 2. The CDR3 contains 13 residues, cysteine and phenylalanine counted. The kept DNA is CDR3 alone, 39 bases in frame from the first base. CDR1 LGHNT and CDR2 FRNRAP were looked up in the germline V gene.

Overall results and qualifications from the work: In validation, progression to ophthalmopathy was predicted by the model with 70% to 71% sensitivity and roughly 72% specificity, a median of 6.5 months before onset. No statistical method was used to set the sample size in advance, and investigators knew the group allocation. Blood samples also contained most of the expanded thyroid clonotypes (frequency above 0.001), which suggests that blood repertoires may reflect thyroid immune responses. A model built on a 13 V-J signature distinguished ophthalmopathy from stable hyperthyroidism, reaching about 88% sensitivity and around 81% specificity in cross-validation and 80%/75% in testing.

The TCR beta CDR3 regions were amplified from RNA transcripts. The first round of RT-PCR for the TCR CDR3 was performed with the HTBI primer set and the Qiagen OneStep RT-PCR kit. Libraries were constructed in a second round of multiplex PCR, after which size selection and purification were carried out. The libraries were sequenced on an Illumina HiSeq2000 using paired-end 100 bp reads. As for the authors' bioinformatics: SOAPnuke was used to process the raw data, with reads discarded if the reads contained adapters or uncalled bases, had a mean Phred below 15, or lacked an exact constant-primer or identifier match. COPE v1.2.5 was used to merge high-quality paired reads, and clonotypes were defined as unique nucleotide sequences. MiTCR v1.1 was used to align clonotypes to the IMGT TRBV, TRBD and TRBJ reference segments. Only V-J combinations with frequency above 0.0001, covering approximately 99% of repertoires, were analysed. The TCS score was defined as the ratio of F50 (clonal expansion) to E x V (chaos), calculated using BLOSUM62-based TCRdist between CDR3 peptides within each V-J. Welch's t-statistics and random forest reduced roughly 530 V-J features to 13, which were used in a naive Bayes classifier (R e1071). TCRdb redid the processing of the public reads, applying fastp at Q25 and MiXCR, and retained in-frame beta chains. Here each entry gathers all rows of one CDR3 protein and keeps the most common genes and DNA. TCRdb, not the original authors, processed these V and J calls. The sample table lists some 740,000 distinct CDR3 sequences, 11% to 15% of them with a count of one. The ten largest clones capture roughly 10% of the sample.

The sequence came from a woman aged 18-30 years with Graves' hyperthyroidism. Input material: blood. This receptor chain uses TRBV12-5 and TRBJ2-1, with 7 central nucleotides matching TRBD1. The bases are TGTGCTAGTGGTTTACAGGGGTTCAATGAGCAGTTCTTC. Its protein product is CASGLQGFNEQFF.